This TCR beta chain was sequenced for a study of OX40 agonist ivuxolimab in advanced cancers. General study findings and limits: Nonresponders, in some cases, also had low normalized T-cell clonal expansion. The investigators did not determine what antigen specificity the expanded peripheral T cells had.

This clone was detected once. The antigen is undetermined. The method was immunoSEQ multiplex PCR; TCRdb's version includes in-frame clones alone and lacks a portion of them. The sample lists tens of thousands of clones; around four fifths were seen once. The CDR3 runs to 12 residues. Germline loops: CDR1 SGHTA, CDR2 FQGTGA. The V end was cut by 4 bases, the J end by 7 bases, with 10 bases between. Samples were taken at baseline and on day 1 of cycles 4 and 7. The chain recombines TRBV7-3 with TRBJ1-2; no reliable D call. The sequencing here drew on CD4+ or CD8+ T cells sorted from blood, taken in a trial of the OX40 agonist ivuxolimab. The sequence was obtained from an adult with an advanced solid tumor such as melanoma, head and neck, liver or kidney cancer. CDR3 bases: TGTGCCAGCAGCTCCCAAGCCGGTGGCTACACCTTC. Protein product: CASSSQAGGYTF.